This T cell receptor (beta chain) was captured in a study of graft-versus-host responses after intestinal transplantation. Responders labeled with CFSE (around 200,000) were plated with around 200,000 irradiated, violet-dye-labeled stimulators. Per the germline V gene, CDR1 is MNHEY and CDR2 is SVGAGI. Deletions cut 2 bases from V and 7 bases from J, with 5 bases between. The CDR3 totals 11 residues. Some clones are missing from TCRdb's copy, which holds only in-frame ones; the method was immunoSEQ multiplex PCR. This repertoire shows about 9,600 clones, around 30% found once; its top ten account for 6.2%. Study results and limitations: The highest levels of circulating GvH clones went along with early declines in HvG clones after transplant. Allograft graft-versus-host to host-versus-graft clonal ratios ran high in patients with graft-donor T cell macrochimerism. Recipient bone marrow held GvH clones, some seen earlier in ileum or blood.

This specimen consisted of alloreactive CD8+ T cells from a mixed lymphocyte reaction culture, obtained before intestinal transplant. The subset: CFSE-low proliferating T cells sorted from approximately six-day pre-transplant mixed lymphocyte reaction (GvH or HvG direction). The chain has TRBV6-5 and TRBJ1-2; D call uncertain. This TCR was recovered from a human patient who received an intestinal transplant. CDR3 nucleotide sequence: TGTGCCAGCAGTTACGAGGGTGGCTACACCTTC. Its protein is CASSYEGGYTF.